This record covers a single T cell receptor beta chain. Its matching antigen is unknown. The germline gives CDR1 GTSNPN, CDR2 SVGIG (reference sequence). V lost 8 bases and J 1 base, leaving 14 bases between the germline ends. CDR3 size: 13 residues. The entry originates in a study of response to subunit inactivated influenza vaccine. Points from the study as a whole: With each seasonal influenza vaccination, the authors suggested, few new T cells are recruited.

TCRdb reprocessed the RT-PCR reads with MiXCR, giving one entry per CDR3 protein. Among approximately 230,000 distinct CDR3 sequences, 12% were seen once, and the ten largest hold about 8%. This TCR derives from a man in his fifties or sixties who received an inactivated influenza vaccine. The material sequenced was non-naive T cells sorted from PBMCs, taken 14 to 15 days before vaccination. This chain uses TRBV30 with TRBJ1-1; tentatively, D is TRBD1 (5 bases). The chain's CDR3 is CAGGSAQNTEAFF. The DNA of the CDR3 is TGTGCCGGGGGATCGGCCCAGAACACTGAAGCTTTCTTT.